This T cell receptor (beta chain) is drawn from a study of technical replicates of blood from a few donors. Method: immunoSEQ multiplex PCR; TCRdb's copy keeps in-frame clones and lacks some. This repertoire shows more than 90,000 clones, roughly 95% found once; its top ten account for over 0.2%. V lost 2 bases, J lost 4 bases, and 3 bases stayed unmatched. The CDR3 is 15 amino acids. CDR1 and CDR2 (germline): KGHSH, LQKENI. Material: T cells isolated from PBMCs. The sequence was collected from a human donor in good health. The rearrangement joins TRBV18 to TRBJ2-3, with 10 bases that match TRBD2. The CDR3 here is CASSPGLAGADTQYF. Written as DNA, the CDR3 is TGTGCCAGCTCACCAGGGCTAGCGGGAGCAGATACGCAGTATTTT.